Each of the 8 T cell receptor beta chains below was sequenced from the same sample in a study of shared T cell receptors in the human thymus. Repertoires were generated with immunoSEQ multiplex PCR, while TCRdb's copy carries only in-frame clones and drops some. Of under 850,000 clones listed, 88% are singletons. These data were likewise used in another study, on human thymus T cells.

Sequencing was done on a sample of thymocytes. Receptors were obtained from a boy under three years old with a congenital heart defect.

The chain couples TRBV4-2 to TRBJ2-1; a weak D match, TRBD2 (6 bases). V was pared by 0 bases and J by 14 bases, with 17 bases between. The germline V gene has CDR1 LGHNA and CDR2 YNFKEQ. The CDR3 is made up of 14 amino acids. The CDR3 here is CASSQDSGGSQEFF. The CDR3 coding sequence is TGTGCCAGCAGCCAAGATTCTGGAGGGAGTCAGGAGTTCTTC.

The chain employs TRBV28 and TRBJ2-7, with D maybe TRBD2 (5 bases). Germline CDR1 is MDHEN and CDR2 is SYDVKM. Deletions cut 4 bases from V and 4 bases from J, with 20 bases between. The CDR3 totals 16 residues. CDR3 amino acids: CASSSPSTPGLYEQYF. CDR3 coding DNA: TGTGCCAGCAGTTCCCCCAGTACCCCGGGATTGTACGAGCAGTACTTC.

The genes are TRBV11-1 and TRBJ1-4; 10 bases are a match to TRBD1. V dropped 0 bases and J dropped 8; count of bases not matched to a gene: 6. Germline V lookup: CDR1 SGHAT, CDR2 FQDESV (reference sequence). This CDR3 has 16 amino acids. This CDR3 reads CASSLAPGQGKEKLFF. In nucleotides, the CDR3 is TGTGCCAGCAGCTTAGCGCCGGGACAGGGGAAAGAAAAACTGTTTTTT.

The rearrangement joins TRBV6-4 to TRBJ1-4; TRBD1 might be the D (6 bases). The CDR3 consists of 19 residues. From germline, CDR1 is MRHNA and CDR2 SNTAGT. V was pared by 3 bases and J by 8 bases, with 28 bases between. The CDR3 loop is CASSESQGPTGRHEEKLFF. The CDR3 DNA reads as TGTGCCAGCAGTGAATCACAGGGCCCAACCGGGCGACATGAGGAAAAACTGTTTTTT.

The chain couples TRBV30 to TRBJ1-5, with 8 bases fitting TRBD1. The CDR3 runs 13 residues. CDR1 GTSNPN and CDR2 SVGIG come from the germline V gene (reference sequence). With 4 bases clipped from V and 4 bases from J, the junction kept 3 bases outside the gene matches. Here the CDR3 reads CAWTRQGNQPQHF. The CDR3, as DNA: TGTGCCTGGACCCGACAGGGGAATCAGCCCCAGCATTTT.

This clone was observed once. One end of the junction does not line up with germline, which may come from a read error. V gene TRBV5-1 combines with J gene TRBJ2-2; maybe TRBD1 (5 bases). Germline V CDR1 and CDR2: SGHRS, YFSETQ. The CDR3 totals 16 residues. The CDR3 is CASSKTTAANPGELFF. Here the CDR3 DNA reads TGCGCCAGCAGTAAAACGACAGCCGCGAACCCCGGGGAGCTGTTTTTT.

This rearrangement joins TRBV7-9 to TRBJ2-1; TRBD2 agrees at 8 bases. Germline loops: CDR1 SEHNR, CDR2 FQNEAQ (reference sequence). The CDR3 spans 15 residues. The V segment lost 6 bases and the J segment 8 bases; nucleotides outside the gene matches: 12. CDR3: CASSSGTRHSYEQFF. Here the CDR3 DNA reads TGTGCCAGCAGTTCCGGGACTAGGCATTCCTATGAGCAGTTCTTC.

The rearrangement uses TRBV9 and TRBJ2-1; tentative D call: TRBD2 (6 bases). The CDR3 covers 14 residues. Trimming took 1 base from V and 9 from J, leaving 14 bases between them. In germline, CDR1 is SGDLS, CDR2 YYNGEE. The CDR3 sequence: CASSVTGVPGEQFF. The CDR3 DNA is TGTGCCAGCAGCGTAACGGGAGTCCCGGGTGAGCAGTTCTTC.